Sequencing of this TCR beta chain was carried out in a study of blood T cell repertoires in COVID-19 (TCRdb year 2020). Looking at the study overall: The collaborator samples originated in the United States, Italy and Spain and spanned the acute and convalescent phases of COVID-19. The material from the prospective study consisted of cDNA or gDNA derived from T cells, B-cell-depleted T cells, or PBMCs. Subjects who had been exposed to COVID-19, were actively infected with it, or had recovered from it provided the deeply sampled blood TCRbeta repertoires that made up the dataset. The repertoires were released in a freely available public database meant as a resource for research on the immune response to SARS-CoV-2. Samples were obtained from the ongoing ImmuneRACE study (first 160 participants) and from 1,000 to 1,500 subjects provided by 6 global collaborators. Nearly every sample came with metadata listing a de-identified subject ID, COVID-19 status, age in years and sex. Where HLA class I and class II types were available, the types were taken from metadata supplied by the sample provider, not from assay-based typing. Results and caveats for the whole study, not just this receptor: The quantity of clinical and demographic metadata differed by source and by participant and was supplied without curation.

With respect to this clone: What antigen it recognizes has not been identified. Base qualities are not at hand, and no much larger clone is one base apart.

Participants in the prospective study were enrolled through a virtual design, were aged roughly 18 to 100 years, and lived in under 25 United States geographic areas. In the prospective study, cohorts were assigned on the basis of participant-reported clinical history obtained from a screening survey and a study questionnaire. In the prospective study, mobile phlebotomists collected whole blood, serum and a nasopharyngeal or oropharyngeal swab from each participant. Additional blood draws and questionnaires over a 2-month period could optionally be provided by prospective study participants. Prospective study blood samples were shipped either frozen or at room temperature before DNA extraction. The junction carries 12 bases between V and J, which are trimmed by 1 base and 5 bases respectively. The CDR3 spans 14 residues, from the cysteine through the phenylalanine. The sequence is cut down to CDR3 DNA, 42 bases in frame from base 1. In the germline V gene, CDR1 corresponds to SGHDT and CDR2 to YYEEEE.

TCRbeta CDR3 regions were amplified from genomic DNA using the immunoSEQ Assay, a bias-controlled multiplex PCR. On the study's bioinformatics: The number of nucleated cells in each sample was estimated by amplification of reference gene primers within the assay. To quantify the absolute abundance of each unique TCRbeta CDR3 rearrangement, sequence reads were collapsed and filtered. Productive Simpson clonality was computed per sample as the square root of Simpson's diversity index over productive rearrangements. TCRdb holds this immuneACCESS table with in-frame rearrangements only. Some clones are missing; in checked studies, unresolved V genes explain under half, and the rest has no known cause. The V and J calls and the clone size are those of that table, but D and trimming were determined from the DNA. The sample profile shows 310,000 or so clones; 90% of them were found once. Of the sample, approximately 1.5% is held by the ten largest clones.

The sequenced material came from PBMCs or T cells enriched from blood (not recorded which). This sequence originates from a woman aged 18-30 years with acute COVID-19. Rearrangement joined TRBV5-6 to TRBJ1-1; TRBD1 is a possible D gene, resting on 6 matching bases. This receptor carries the CDR3 CASSLSGVGTEAFF. The bases are TGTGCCAGCAGCTTGTCAGGGGTTGGGACTGAAGCTTTCTTT.